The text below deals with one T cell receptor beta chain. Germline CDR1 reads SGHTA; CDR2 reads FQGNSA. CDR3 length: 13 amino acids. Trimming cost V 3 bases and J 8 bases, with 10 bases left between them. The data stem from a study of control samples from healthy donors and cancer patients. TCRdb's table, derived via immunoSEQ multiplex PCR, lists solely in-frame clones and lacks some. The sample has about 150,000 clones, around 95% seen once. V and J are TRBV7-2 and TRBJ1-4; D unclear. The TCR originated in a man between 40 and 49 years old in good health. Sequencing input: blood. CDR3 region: CASSFVGREKLFF. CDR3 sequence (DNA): TGTGCCAGCAGCTTTGTAGGGCGGGAAAAACTGTTTTTT.